The present T cell receptor beta chain was sequenced within a study of blood T cell repertoires in COVID-19. Across the study: From T cells, B-cell-depleted T cells, or PBMCs came the material, which was cDNA or gDNA.

The CDR3 covers 15 residues. Per germline, CDR1 SEHNR and CDR2 FQNEAQ (reference sequence). After removal of 1 base from V and 4 bases from J, the junction contained 4 bases not matched to a gene. As processed by the authors: Researchers report that nucleated cell counts were estimated from reference gene primer amplification. Here immunoSEQ multiplex PCR was the method, and the copy in TCRdb shows in-frame clones only, minus some. V, J and clone size reflect that table, while D and trimming were determined from the DNA. The sample yields roughly 45,000 clones, about 88% seen once. Source material: peripheral blood. This TCR came from a man aged 50-60 years with active COVID-19. The chain links TRBV7-9 to TRBJ1-5; the match to TRBD1 covers 7 bases. The DNA of the CDR3 is TGTGCCAGCAGCTTAGAAGGGGGACAGAATCAGCCCCAGCATTTT. It encodes CASSLEGGQNQPQHF.